This T cell receptor beta chain was observed in a study of shared clonotypes between healthy human individuals (dated by TCRdb to between 2020 and 2021). Context from the whole study: A few men and two women, aged 18 to 49 years, made up the cohort. To estimate repertoire size and how much clonotype sharing occurs between individuals, the study deeply sequenced the blood TCR repertoires of five healthy adults. Per donor, leukapheresis produced somewhere between about 0.94 and 9.5 billion PBMCs. Libraries were prepared and TCR repertoires were sequenced by different laboratories using diverse techniques, in order to increase sequencing depth and limit assay-specific biases. For each donor, CD4 naive and CD4 memory were each run on three plates, CD8 naive on two plates, and CD8 memory on one plate.

The donors were healthy, HIV-negative adults who had no recently reported acute infections or vaccinations. Only Caucasian adults living in Nashville, Tennessee, USA were represented among the donors. CD4+ T cells were enriched by magnetic negative selection, after which naive cells were positively selected on CD45RA and the negative fraction was taken as the memory subset. Blood was collected by leukapheresis, and PBMCs were isolated by Ficoll-Histopaque density gradient centrifugation and then cryopreserved in liquid nitrogen vapor phase. Purity and quantity of every magnetically sorted T cell population were checked by analytical flow cytometry. Genomic DNA was isolated from every sorted fraction and measured by UV absorbance on a Nanodrop 2000c. CDR1 and CDR2 are drawn from the germline V gene (reference sequence): MNHNY, SVGAGI. The CDR3 starts with the cysteine, ends with the phenylalanine, and has 14 residues. CDR3 DNA only is kept here, 42 bases in frame from base 1. V is trimmed back by 6 bases and J by 4 bases, and the junction contains 5 bases that no gene match accounts for.

TCR CDR3 regions were amplified from genomic DNA by multiplex PCR using the deep immunoSEQ assay. Extracted genomic DNA from each cell subset was spread evenly across all wells of several immunoSEQ 96-well plates, with each plate serving as a replicate. For sorted subsets, approximately 200 ng of genomic DNA, equivalent to tens of thousands of T cell genomes, went into each replicate PCR. Purified libraries were measured with a Qubit 3.0 fluorometer, size-checked on a Bioanalyzer 2100, and measured again with the KAPA Library Quantification kit. Every immunoSEQ 96-well plate was sequenced on a separate single-read 150-cycle Illumina NextSeq 550 flow cell. The authors' analysis ran thus. The immunoSEQ output contained only junctional sequences without quality scores, so filtering could not match that applied to full-length reads. Sequences were annotated with PyIR, a Python wrapper for IgBLAST v1.9, using IMGT germline references to assign V/J genes and CDR3. Any read was removed if the V/J assignment was weak (E-value above 1e-6), the CDR3 was missing, or the read contained stop codons, out-of-frame junctions, or ambiguous translated residues. V3J clonotypes were defined by identical inferred V gene, J gene, and CDR3 amino acid sequence. The percentage overlap between two repertoires was calculated by dividing the number of shared unique clonotypes by the size of the smaller repertoire. Richness of each repertoire was evaluated using RTK rarefaction, the Chao1 estimator, and Recon v2.1 estimates of unobserved clonotypes. OLGA was used to compute generation probabilities for all TCRbeta clonotypes that the gDNA method yielded from a handful of donors. TCRdb carries this immuneACCESS record with in-frame sequences only. Its versions omit some clonotypes, under half of them owing to an unresolved V gene in the studies checked, with the rest unexplained. D and trimming come from the DNA, and the V and J calls and clone size come from that table. The sample data list over a million clones, and around 82% of these were observed just once. Clones ranked in the top ten supply 0.5% to 0.65% of the sample.

The full study reports these points: Higher generation probabilities were observed for clonotypes shared by all four sorted-subset donors than for non-shared clonotypes. Even with the large sequencing depth, rarefaction of the sorted-subset datasets indicated that sequencing was incomplete. Estimated clonotype richness was generally larger for naive than for memory subsets. Sampling was limited to blood, and TCR repertoires in tissue likely differ from TCR repertoires in blood. Pairwise subsampling led to the expectation that sequencing depth would affect the degree of clonotype sharing among donors. Across a few donors, approximately 4.6% of naive CD4, 3.5% of naive CD8, under 2.5% of memory CD4, and around 0.4% of memory CD8 clonotypes were shared. Because the study included a small number of donors, the genetic and exposure-history diversity represented was limited.

Comment on this clone: The clone's antigen remains unknown. No much larger clonotype is one base removed from it; base qualities were not supplied.

This TCR was recovered from a man aged 18-30 years in good health. Some clones in this sample may be carry-over from other donors' samples. The sequenced material came from memory CD4+ T cells from PBMCs. Taken with the paper, the label for cell subset or site translates to: CD45RA-negative fraction. The sequence is built from TRBV6-6 and TRBJ2-7; the junction holds 11 bases that match TRBD2. The nucleotide sequence reads as follows: TGTGCCAGCAGGGCTACTAGCGGGAGTTACGAGCAGTACTTC. Its translation is CASRATSGSYEQYF.